The 17 T cell receptor beta chains below all came from one sample that was sequenced in a study of PD-1 blockade in classical Hodgkin lymphoma. The repertoire was sequenced with immunoSEQ multiplex PCR; TCRdb's copy has only in-frame clones and lacks some. The repertoire includes 6,000 to 8,000 clones, around nine tenths of them detected once, and over 1.2% sits in the top ten. Time point reported: cycle 4 day 1 (C4D1), after 6 weeks of nivolumab. Every patient had relapsed following autologous stem cell transplantation, and cohorts differed in brentuximab vedotin exposure. Purification of CD4+ T cells from thawed PBMCs was performed via magnetic negative selection. Specimen: CD4+ T cells from blood, collected before the fourth cycle of nivolumab. Receptors originate from a human donor with classical Hodgkin lymphoma.

The chain joins TRBV9 to TRBJ1-1; D not resolved. The CDR3 consists of 14 residues. CDR1 is SGDLS, CDR2 YYNGEE, per germline. V was pared by 4 bases and J by 2 bases, with 12 bases between. CDR3 nucleotides: TGTGCCAGCAGCCCTACCCGGGGAAACACTGAAGCTTTCTTT. Protein sequence: CASSPTRGNTEAFF.

The CDR3 region has the DNA TGTGCCAGCAAAGCTGGGGGCTCTGGAAACACCATATATTTT. Its translation: CASKAGGSGNTIYF. The chain couples TRBV6-5 to TRBJ1-3, with D perhaps TRBD1 (5 bases). In germline, CDR1 is MNHEY, CDR2 SVGAGI. With 7 bases removed from V and 0 bases from J, the gap between germline ends came to 10 bases. This CDR3 contains 14 residues.

The gene calls are TRBV18 and TRBJ2-6, with D possibly matching TRBD2 (5 bases). The CDR3 is 18 amino acids. Germline V gene data show CDR1 as KGHSH and CDR2 as LQKENI. Trimming shortened V by 2 bases and J by 0 bases, and 14 bases separated the two germline ends. CDR3: CASSPSGSLASGANVLTF. CDR3 coding DNA: TGTGCCAGCTCACCATCCGGCTCTCTAGCCTCTGGGGCCAACGTCCTGACTTTC.

Here the CDR3 DNA reads TGTGCCAGCAGCCGGGCGGGGGGGCAAGAGACCCAGTACTTC. Its protein is CASSRAGGQETQYF. The chain combines TRBV7-7 with TRBJ2-5; 9 bases align to TRBD2. There are 14 residues in the CDR3. Losses at the gene ends were 5 bases for V and 2 bases for J; bases not matched to a gene: 3. Germline CDR1 and CDR2: SSHAT and FNYEAQ (reference sequence).

This clone occurred once. The chain couples TRBV9 to TRBJ2-1; D call uncertain. The CDR3 spans 13 residues. Trimming removed 0 bases from V and 7 bases from J, with 8 bases in between. Germline V gene lookup returns CDR1 SGDLS and CDR2 YYNGEE. CDR3: CASSVEGRNEQFF. In DNA, the CDR3 is TGTGCCAGCAGCGTAGAAGGCCGGAATGAGCAGTTCTTC.

The chain links TRBV9 to TRBJ2-5; D gene uncertain. V was cut by 0 bases and J by 6 bases, with 12 bases left in between. The length of the CDR3 is 14 residues. The germline V gene encodes CDR1 SGDLS and CDR2 YYNGEE. CDR3 nucleotides: TGTGCCAGCAGCGTAGGCGTTACCGTGCAGACCCAGTACTTC. It is translated as CASSVGVTVQTQYF.

This clone showed up just once. This rearrangement joins TRBV6-1 to TRBJ1-4, with a possible D match to TRBD1 (6 bases). V lost 7 bases to trimming and J lost 8 bases, with 11 bases between them. CDR1 MNHNS and CDR2 SASEGT come from the germline V gene. The CDR3 covers 12 residues. For the CDR3, the DNA is TGTGCCAGCACCTTTGGGGGCGAAAAACTGTTTTTT. Translated: CASTFGGEKLFF.

The chain recombines TRBV5-1 with TRBJ2-3; the D is unclear. CDR3 length equals 12 residues. Germline V gene data show CDR1 as SGHRS and CDR2 as YFSETQ. With 4 bases removed from V and 6 bases from J, the gap between germline ends came to 9 bases. CDR3 sequence reads: CASSRDWDTQYF. CDR3 sequence (DNA): TGCGCCAGCAGCAGGGATTGGGATACGCAGTATTTT.

The genes are TRBV18 and TRBJ2-1; 11 nucleotides agree with TRBD2. Trimming took 2 bases from V and 4 from J; bases not matched to a gene: 4. This CDR3 has 16 residues. Germline V gene sequence: CDR1 KGHSH, CDR2 LQKENI. Here the CDR3 reads CASSPSGTSGYNEQFF. DNA for the CDR3: TGTGCCAGCTCACCAAGTGGGACTAGCGGTTACAATGAGCAGTTCTTC.

CDR3 sequence (DNA): TGCGCCAGCAGCTTCAGGCTAGCGGGACAATCCGAGCAGTACTTC. It specifies CASSFRLAGQSEQYF. The V and J genes are TRBV5-1 and TRBJ2-7, with 9 bases identical to TRBD2. The CDR3 runs to 15 residues. After removal of 2 bases from V and 6 bases from J, the junction contained 9 bases not matched to a gene. The V gene's germline CDR1 is SGHRS and CDR2 YFSETQ.

The chain uses TRBV5-4 and TRBJ1-4, with D perhaps TRBD1 (5 bases). The V end was cut by 5 bases, the J end by 2 bases, with 19 bases between. This CDR3 spans 17 amino acids. Germline-derived CDR1 and CDR2 are SGHNT and YYREEE (reference sequence). The CDR3 DNA follows: TGTGCCAGCAGTCCTACCCAAGGGGTACTGACTAATGAAAAACTGTTTTTT. It is translated as CASSPTQGVLTNEKLFF.

Note on this clone: The same CDR3 is also encoded by other DNA sequences in this sample. This chain connects TRBV15 to TRBJ2-7; D perhaps matches TRBD1 (6 bases). The germline gives CDR1 LNHNV, CDR2 YYDKDF (reference sequence). CDR3 length: 13 amino acids. V lost 1 base and J 4 bases, leaving 8 bases between the germline ends. The CDR3 nucleotides read TGTGCCACCAGCAGAGTGGACAGTTACGAGCAGTACTTC. Translation: CATSRVDSYEQYF.

The J gene is TRBJ1-5, the V gene TRBV14; 9 bases map to TRBD1. This CDR3 contains 15 residues. The V segment lost 4 bases and the J segment 5 bases; nucleotides outside the gene matches: 6. In germline, CDR1 is SGHDN, CDR2 FVKESK. DNA of the CDR3: TGTGCCAGCAGCCCGGGACAGGGACTACATCAGCCCCAGCATTTT. Amino acids: CASSPGQGLHQPQHF.

The chain joins TRBV5-4 to TRBJ2-7; 13 nucleotides match TRBD2. The CDR3 loop spans 14 amino acids. The trim removed 9 bases at V and 4 bases at J, leaving 7 bases unmatched. Germline-derived CDR1 and CDR2 are SGHNT and YYREEE (reference sequence). Written as DNA, the CDR3 is TGTGCCACCGGTACTAGCGGGGGGGCGTACGAGCAGTACTTC. Its protein product is CATGTSGGAYEQYF.

In this sample, this clone turned up once. The chain employs TRBV6-6 and TRBJ1-2; D remains unclear. Germline V lookup: CDR1 MNHNY, CDR2 SVGAGI (reference sequence). The CDR3 runs to 13 residues. Trimming pared 4 bases from V and 8 bases from J, leaving 14 bases between. This chain's CDR3 is CASSLQRLGGYTF. The DNA for the CDR3 is TGTGCCAGCAGTTTGCAACGATTGGGAGGCTACACCTTC.

This CDR3 is CASRYRTSVDTQYF. The CDR3 DNA reads TGTGCCAGCAGATACAGGACTAGCGTGGATACGCAGTATTTT. The gene calls are TRBV7-2 and TRBJ2-3; 9 bases align to TRBD2. There are 14 residues in the CDR3. Germline CDR1 reads SGHTA; CDR2 reads FQGNSA. V was clipped by 6 bases and J by 6 bases; unmatched bases: 7.

V is TRBV7-2 and J is TRBJ2-7; D unresolved. Germline V gene lookup returns CDR1 SGHTA and CDR2 FQGNSA. Between the trimmed V and J ends, which lost 4 bases and 6 bases, there was a span of 10 bases. This CDR3 region has 12 residues. CDR3 residues: CASSSPRAEQYF. CDR3 bases: TGTGCCAGCAGCTCCCCTAGGGCCGAGCAGTACTTC.